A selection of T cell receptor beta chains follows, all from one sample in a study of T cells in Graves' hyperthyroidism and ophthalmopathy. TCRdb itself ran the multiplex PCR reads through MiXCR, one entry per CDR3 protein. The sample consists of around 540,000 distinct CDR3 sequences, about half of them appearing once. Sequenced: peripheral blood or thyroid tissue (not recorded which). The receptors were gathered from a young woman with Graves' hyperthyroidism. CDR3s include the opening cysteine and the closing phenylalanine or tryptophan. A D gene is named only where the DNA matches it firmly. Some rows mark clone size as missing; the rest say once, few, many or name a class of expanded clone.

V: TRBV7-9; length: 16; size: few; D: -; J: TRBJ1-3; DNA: TGTGCCAGCAGCATGCGACCCCCTCGCCGGGAAAACACCATATATTTT; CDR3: CASSMRPPRRENTIYF
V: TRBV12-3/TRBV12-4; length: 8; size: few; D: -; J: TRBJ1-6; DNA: TGTGCCAGCAGTTCCCTCCACTTT; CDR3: CASSSLHF
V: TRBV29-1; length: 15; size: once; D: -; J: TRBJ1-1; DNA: TGCAGCGTTGTGTTCGGCGGGCAACTGAACACTGAAGCTTTCTTT; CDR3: CSVVFGGQLNTEAFF
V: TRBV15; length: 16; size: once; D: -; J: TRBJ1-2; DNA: TGTGCCACCAGCAGAGATCGGGGGAGCTCCTACAATGGCTACACCTTC; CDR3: CATSRDRGSSYNGYTF
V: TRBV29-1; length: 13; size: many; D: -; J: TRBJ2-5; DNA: TGCAGCGTTGAGAGTATTGGTCTGGAGACCCAGTACTTC; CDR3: CSVESIGLETQYF
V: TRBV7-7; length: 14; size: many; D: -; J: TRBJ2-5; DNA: TGTGCTAGCAGCCCAACGAGTAATGGAGAGACCCAGTACTTC; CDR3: CASSPTSNGETQYF
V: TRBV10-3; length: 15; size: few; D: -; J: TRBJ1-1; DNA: TGTGCCAGCAGTTTAGGGATTCCCATGAACACTGAAGCTTTCTTT; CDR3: CASSLGIPMNTEAFF
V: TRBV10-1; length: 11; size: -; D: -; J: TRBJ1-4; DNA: TGCGCCAGCCCTACTAATGAAAAACTGTTTTTT; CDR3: CASPTNEKLFF
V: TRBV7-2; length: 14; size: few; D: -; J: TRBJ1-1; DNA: TGTGCCAGCAGCTTAGGAGGTGGGGAGACTGAAGCTTTCTTT; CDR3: CASSLGGGETEAFF
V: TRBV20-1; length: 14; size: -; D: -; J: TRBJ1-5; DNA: TGCAGTGCTCCTCCAGAGGGCGGAGGTCAGCCCCAGCATTTT; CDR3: CSAPPEGGGQPQHF
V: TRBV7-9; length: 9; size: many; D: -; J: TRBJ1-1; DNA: TGTGCCAGCGGCATGCAAGCTTTCTTT; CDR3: CASGMQAFF
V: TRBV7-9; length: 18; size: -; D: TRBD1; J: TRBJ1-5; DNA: TGTGCCAGCAGCTCCAGGGAGGTGGGGCAGGGGGCCGGTCAGCCCCAGCATTTT; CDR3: CASSSREVGQGAGQPQHF
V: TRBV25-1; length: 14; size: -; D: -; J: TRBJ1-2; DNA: TGTGCCAGCAGAGGCGCAGGGAGGTGGTATGGCTACACCTTC; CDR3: CASRGAGRWYGYTF
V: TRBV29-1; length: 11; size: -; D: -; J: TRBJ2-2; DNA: TGCAGCGTTAAGGGGGCCGGGGAGCTGTTTTTT; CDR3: CSVKGAGELFF
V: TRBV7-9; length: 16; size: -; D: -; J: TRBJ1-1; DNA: TGTGCCAGCAGTGAACGTTATAGGGGAATGAACACTGAAGCTTTCTTT; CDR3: CASSERYRGMNTEAFF
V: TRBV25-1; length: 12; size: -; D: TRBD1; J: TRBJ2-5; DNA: TGTGCCAGCTTAACAGGGGGGGAGACCCAGTACTTC; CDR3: CASLTGGETQYF
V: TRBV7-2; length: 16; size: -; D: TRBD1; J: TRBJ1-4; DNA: TGTGCCAGCAGCCTGGGACAGTTTGCAACTAATGAAAAACTGTTTTTT; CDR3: CASSLGQFATNEKLFF
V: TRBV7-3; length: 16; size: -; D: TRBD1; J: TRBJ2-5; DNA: TGTGCCAGCAGCCACCGCGGACAGGGGGCTGGAGAGACCCAGTACTTC; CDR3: CASSHRGQGAGETQYF
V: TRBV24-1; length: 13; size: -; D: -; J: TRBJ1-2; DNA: TGTGCCACCAGTGACGCAGGGTACCGTGGCTACACCTTC; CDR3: CATSDAGYRGYTF
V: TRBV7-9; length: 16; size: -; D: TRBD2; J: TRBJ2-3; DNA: TGTGCCAGCAGCTTGTCCGGGACTACCCTAGTCGATACGCAGTATTTT; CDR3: CASSLSGTTLVDTQYF
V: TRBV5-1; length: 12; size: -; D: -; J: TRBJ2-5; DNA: TGCGCCAGCAGCTTGGCCGCCGAGACCCAGTACTTC; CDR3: CASSLAAETQYF
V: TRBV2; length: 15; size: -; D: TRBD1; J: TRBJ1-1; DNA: TGTGCCAGCAGTTTTCAAGGGACAGGGGGCACTGAAGCTTTCTTT; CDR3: CASSFQGTGGTEAFF
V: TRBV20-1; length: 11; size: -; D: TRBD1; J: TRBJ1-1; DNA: TGCAGTGCTAGCGGGACAGGGTTCGCTTTCTTT; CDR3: CSASGTGFAFF
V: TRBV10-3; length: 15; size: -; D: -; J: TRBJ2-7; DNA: TGTGCCAGCAGTTACTCAACCGGGAGCGGCGACGAGCAGTACTTC; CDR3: CASSYSTGSGDEQYF
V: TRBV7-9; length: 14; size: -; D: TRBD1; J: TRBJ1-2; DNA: TGTGCCAGCAGCTACGGACAGGGGGCAGATGGCTACACCTTC; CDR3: CASSYGQGADGYTF
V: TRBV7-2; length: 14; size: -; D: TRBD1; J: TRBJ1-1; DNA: TGTGCCAGCAGCTGGGGGACAGAGAACACTGAAGCTTTCTTT; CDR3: CASSWGTENTEAFF
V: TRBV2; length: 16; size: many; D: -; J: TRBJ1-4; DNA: TGTGCCAGCACCCCCAAACTTGAGGTCCTTAATGAAAAACTGTTTTTT; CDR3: CASTPKLEVLNEKLFF
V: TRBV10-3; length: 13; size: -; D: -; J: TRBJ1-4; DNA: TGTGCCATCACCGAAGGGACGGGTGAAAAACTGTTTTTT; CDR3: CAITEGTGEKLFF
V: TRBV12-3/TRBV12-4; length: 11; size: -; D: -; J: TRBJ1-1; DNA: TGTGCCAGCAGTTTTCGGGAAGAAGCTTTCTTT; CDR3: CASSFREEAFF
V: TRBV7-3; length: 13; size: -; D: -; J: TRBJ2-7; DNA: TGTGCCAGCAGCTTTCTAGAGAGCCACGAGCAGTACTTC; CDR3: CASSFLESHEQYF
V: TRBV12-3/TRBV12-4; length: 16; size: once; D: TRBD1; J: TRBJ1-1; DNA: TGTGCCAGCATCCTTTCGGGACAGGGAATGAACACTGAAGCTTTCTTT; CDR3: CASILSGQGMNTEAFF
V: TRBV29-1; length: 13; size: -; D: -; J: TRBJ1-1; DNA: TGCAGCGTTGCTGAGGGGAGGAACACTGAAGCTTTCTTC; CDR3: CSVAEGRNTEAFF
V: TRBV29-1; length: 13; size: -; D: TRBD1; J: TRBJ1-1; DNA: TGCAGCGTGCCCGGGACAGTACGGACTGAAGCTTTCTTT; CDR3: CSVPGTVRTEAFF
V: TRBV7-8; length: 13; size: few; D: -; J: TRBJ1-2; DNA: TGTGCCAGCAGCTTATCGGGGTTTTATGGCTACACCTTC; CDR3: CASSLSGFYGYTF
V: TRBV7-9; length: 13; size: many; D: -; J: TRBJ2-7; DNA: TGTGCCAGCAGCCGGCCAGGGCCGTGGGAGCAGTACTTC; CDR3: CASSRPGPWEQYF
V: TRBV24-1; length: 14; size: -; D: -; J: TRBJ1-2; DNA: TGTGCCACCAGTGACAACGACAGCAGCTATGGCTACACCTTC; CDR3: CATSDNDSSYGYTF